The sequence of this T cell receptor (beta chain) was determined in a study of regulatory T cells in long-lasting Graves disease. CDR3 length: 14 amino acids. Trimming cost V 3 bases and J 0 bases, with 8 bases left between them. Germline assignment: CDR1 MNHNS and CDR2 SASEGT. Overall study findings and caveats: Newly diagnosed Graves' patients had higher TCR diversity than persistent ones.

For this clonotype: Its antigen is as yet unknown.

TCR beta libraries were built with iRepertoire HTBI primers and Arm-PCR of CDR3 regions. TCRdb re-analysed the multiplex PCR reads in MiXCR, keeping a single row per CDR3 protein. This table holds approximately 360,000 distinct CDR3 sequences, less than 30% found once. The time point here: persistent/refractory GD, antithyroid drugs over 5 years with positive TRAb. PBMC RNA served as the TCR library source. The rearrangement links TRBV6-1 to TRBJ1-1; no firm D call. The clonotype was recovered from a woman aged 40-49 years with Graves disease. Sequencing was performed on peripheral blood mononuclear cells (PBMCs), taken when the disease was refractory, from a patient treated with antithyroid drugs. The CDR3 DNA reads as TGTGCCAGCAGTGATGAGAGTATGAACACTGAAGCTTTCTTT. This sequence encodes CASSDESMNTEAFF.